The rows below give T cell receptor beta chains drawn from one sample of a study of T cells after yellow fever vaccination. MiXCR was run by TCRdb on the 5' RACE reads, yielding one entry per CDR3 protein. The sample consists of a few hundred thousand distinct CDR3 sequences, roughly 8.6% of them appearing once. The specimen comprised PBMCs, sampled about 41 days after the first yellow fever vaccination. These receptors came from a man aged 18 to 29 who received the YFV17D yellow fever vaccine. Both conserved end residues are part of each CDR3. D genes are given only for firm matches. Clone size is given for some rows only: seen once, a few or many times, or a class if the clone is expanded.

clone_size	v_call	j_call	d_call	cdr3_nt	cdr3_aa
few	TRBV11-3	TRBJ2-3	NA	TGTGCCAGCAGGTCCACAGGGACAGATACGCAGTATTTT	CASRSTGTDTQYF
NA	TRBV5-1	TRBJ2-7	TRBD1	TGCGCCAGCGAGAGGGGGCAGGGCGGAGACGAGCAGTACTTC	CASERGQGGDEQYF
few	TRBV20-1	TRBJ2-3	TRBD2	TGCAGTGGACTAGCGGGGACGAGTCCAGATACGCAGTATTTT	CSGLAGTSPDTQYF
few	TRBV25-1	TRBJ1-1	NA	TGTGCCAGCAGTGAACGGTCGGGGACCGAAGCTTTCTTT	CASSERSGTEAFF
NA	TRBV19	TRBJ2-1	TRBD1	TGTGCCAGTAGCTCCCCTACTTGGGACAGGACCGTCAATGAGCAGTTCTTC	CASSSPTWDRTVNEQFF
NA	TRBV6-5	TRBJ1-4	NA	TGTGCCAGCAGTACTCAGGGGAGGAATGAAAAACTGTTTTTT	CASSTQGRNEKLFF
few	TRBV19	TRBJ2-2	NA	TGTGCCAGTTCCACTTTGAACACCGGGGAGCTGTTTTTT	CASSTLNTGELFF
few	TRBV7-2	TRBJ1-1	NA	TGTGCCAGCACCATCAGCGTTAACACTGAAGCTTTCTTT	CASTISVNTEAFF
NA	TRBV6-2/TRBV6-3	TRBJ2-7	NA	TGTGCCAGCAGTCTCGGACAGATCTACGAGCAGTACTTC	CASSLGQIYEQYF
NA	TRBV20-1	TRBJ2-3	NA	TGCAGTGCTAGCCGCCCACGGTGGGGAAATTTGGGAGATACGCAGTATTTT	CSASRPRWGNLGDTQYF
NA	TRBV12-5	TRBJ1-1	NA	TGTGCTAGTGGGCCAGACAGGAGCCGACCTTCGAACACTGAAGCTTTCTTT	CASGPDRSRPSNTEAFF
NA	TRBV5-4	TRBJ2-5	NA	TGTGCCAGCAGCTTGGAGCAGGCTGGGGTCCAGTACTTC	CASSLEQAGVQYF
NA	TRBV6-1	TRBJ2-3	NA	TGTGCCAGCAGTGGCCCCTACAGCATTCAGGCCCCAGATACGCAGTATTTT	CASSGPYSIQAPDTQYF
many	TRBV10-2	TRBJ2-7	TRBD2	TGCGCCAGTCAGACTAGCGGCTCCTACGAGCAGTACTTC	CASQTSGSYEQYF
NA	TRBV9	TRBJ2-5	NA	TGTGCCAGCAGCGCGACCCTAGGAAGAGAGACCCAGTACTTC	CASSATLGRETQYF
few	TRBV19	TRBJ2-3	TRBD1	TGTGCCAGTAGTATCGGACAGGGGGATGCGGATACGCAGTATTTT	CASSIGQGDADTQYF
few	TRBV20-1	TRBJ2-3	NA	TGCAGTGCTCATGTCGGGACTTCCCCCGACAACACAGATACGCAGTATTTT	CSAHVGTSPDNTDTQYF
NA	TRBV7-7	TRBJ2-2	NA	TGTGCTAGCAGCTTTTCTAGCTCCACCGGGGAGCTGTTTTTT	CASSFSSSTGELFF
NA	TRBV11-2	TRBJ2-1	TRBD2	TGTGCCAGCAGCCCCAATTTAGCGGGGGGGCTCAATGAGCAGTTCTTC	CASSPNLAGGLNEQFF
NA	TRBV10-3	TRBJ1-6	TRBD1	TGTGCCATCAGTGAGGGACAGGGTAGGAATAATTCACCCCTCCACTTT	CAISEGQGRNNSPLHF
NA	TRBV12-3/TRBV12-4	TRBJ2-2	NA	TGTGCCAGCAGTCAGTGGGGTAGGCCTAACACCGGGGAGCTGTTTTTT	CASSQWGRPNTGELFF
few	TRBV12-3/TRBV12-4	TRBJ2-7	TRBD1	TGTGCCAGCAGTTTAGCGGGGGACAGGACAAACGAGCAGTACTTC	CASSLAGDRTNEQYF
few	TRBV12-3/TRBV12-4	TRBJ1-4	TRBD1	TGTGCCAGCAGTACAGGGGGCTTTCGGAGTAATGAAAAACTGTTTTTT	CASSTGGFRSNEKLFF
few	TRBV12-3/TRBV12-4	TRBJ1-1	NA	TGTGCCAGCAGTTTAGATGAGGTGATGAACACTGAAGCTTTCTTT	CASSLDEVMNTEAFF
few	TRBV7-2	TRBJ2-1	NA	TGTGCCAGCAAAAAAGGCGGCTCCTACAATGAGCAGTTCTTC	CASKKGGSYNEQFF
many	TRBV5-6	TRBJ2-5	NA	TGTGCCAGCAGTTGGGGGGAGACCCAGTACTTC	CASSWGETQYF
few	TRBV2	TRBJ2-7	NA	TGTGCCAGCAGTAGGGACGACTACGAGCAGTACTTC	CASSRDDYEQYF
few	TRBV14	TRBJ2-3	NA	TGTGCCAGCAGCCAAGCCCCCCTCACCCTCGGAGATACGCAGTATTTT	CASSQAPLTLGDTQYF
NA	TRBV7-3	TRBJ2-7	NA	TGTGCCAGCAGCTTACGGGGGGCCGACGAGCAGTACTTC	CASSLRGADEQYF
few	TRBV12-3/TRBV12-4	TRBJ1-3	NA	TGTGCCAGCCGGCCGGGTGGGGTCACCATATATTTT	CASRPGGVTIYF
many	TRBV28	TRBJ2-5	TRBD1	TGTGCCAGCAGTTTACGCAGGGGGCGCATAAAGACCCAGTACTTC	CASSLRRGRIKTQYF
many	TRBV25-1	TRBJ2-3	TRBD2	TGTGCCAGCAGTGAGGCCCTTTCAGGGAGGGCGCAGTATTTT	CASSEALSGRAQYF
few	TRBV14	TRBJ2-1	NA	TGTGCCAGCAGCCATATTATGGGGGGTAATGAGCAGTTCTTC	CASSHIMGGNEQFF
NA	TRBV7-2	TRBJ2-5	TRBD1	TGTGCCAGCAGCTTAAGCCGGGACAGGGGGCTTGAGTACTTC	CASSLSRDRGLEYF
NA	TRBV2	TRBJ2-5	TRBD2	TGTGCCAGCAGATCACTAGCGGGAGTGGAGACCCAGTACTTC	CASRSLAGVETQYF
NA	TRBV5-4	TRBJ1-1	TRBD1	TGTGCCAGCAGCTTGTGGGACAGGAGGGGGAACACTGAAGCTTTCTTT	CASSLWDRRGNTEAFF
few	TRBV27	TRBJ2-2	TRBD1	TGTGCCAGCAGTTTGTCCGGGACAGGGTTTACCGGGGAGCTGTTTTTT	CASSLSGTGFTGELFF
NA	TRBV5-1	TRBJ1-5	NA	TGCGCCAGCAGCTGGCCCGGGGGGCAGGTATTCCATCAGCCCCAGCATTTT	CASSWPGGQVFHQPQHF
NA	TRBV6-5	TRBJ1-2	NA	TGTGCCAGCAGTTACTCGGGGCAGAGGGAAAGGGCATATGGCTACACCTTC	CASSYSGQRERAYGYTF
few	TRBV12-3/TRBV12-4	TRBJ1-5	NA	TGTGCCAGCAGTTTCTGGGGCTCGAGCAATCAGCCCCAGCATTTT	CASSFWGSSNQPQHF
NA	TRBV7-2	TRBJ2-2	NA	TGTGCCAGCAGCTTAGTATGGGCTAGCGCCACCGGGGAGCTGTTTTTT	CASSLVWASATGELFF
NA	TRBV15	TRBJ1-3	NA	TGTGCCACCAGCTTAGACAACTACTCTGGAAACACCATATATTTT	CATSLDNYSGNTIYF
NA	TRBV7-9	TRBJ1-4	TRBD1	TGTGCCAGCAGCAAACAGGGGAGTAATGAAAAACTGTTTTTT	CASSKQGSNEKLFF
NA	TRBV28	TRBJ1-4	NA	TGTGCCAGCAGTTTGCTCTCCGGGCCACAGACTAATGAAAAACTGTTTTTT	CASSLLSGPQTNEKLFF
NA	TRBV12-3/TRBV12-4	TRBJ1-1	NA	TGTGCCAGCAGTTTAGGGGCTACAGGGAACACTGAAGCTTTCTTT	CASSLGATGNTEAFF
few	TRBV20-1	TRBJ2-1	NA	TGCCGACCTTGGGCGGGGCGCTCCTACAATGAGCAGTTCTTC	CRPWAGRSYNEQFF
NA	TRBV18	TRBJ2-3	NA	TGTGCCAGCTCACCAATCTCCGGTACAGATACGCAGTATTTT	CASSPISGTDTQYF